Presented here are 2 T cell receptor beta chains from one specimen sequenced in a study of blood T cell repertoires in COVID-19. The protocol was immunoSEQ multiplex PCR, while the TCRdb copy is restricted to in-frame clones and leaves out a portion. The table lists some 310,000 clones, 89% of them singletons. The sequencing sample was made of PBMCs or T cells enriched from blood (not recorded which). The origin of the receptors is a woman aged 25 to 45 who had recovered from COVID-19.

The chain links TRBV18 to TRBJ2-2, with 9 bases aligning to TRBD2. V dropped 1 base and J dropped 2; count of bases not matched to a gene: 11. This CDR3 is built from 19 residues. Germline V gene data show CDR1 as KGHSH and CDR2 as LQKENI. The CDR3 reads CASSPLASGIQINTGELFF. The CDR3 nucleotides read TGTGCCAGCTCACCACTCGCTAGCGGGATCCAGATTAACACCGGGGAGCTGTTTTTT.

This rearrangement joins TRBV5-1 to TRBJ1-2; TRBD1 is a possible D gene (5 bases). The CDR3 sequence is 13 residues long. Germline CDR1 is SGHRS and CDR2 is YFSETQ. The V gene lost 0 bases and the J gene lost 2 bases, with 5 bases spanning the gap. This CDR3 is CASSLAGNYGYTF. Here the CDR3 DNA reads TGCGCCAGCAGCTTGGCAGGGAACTATGGCTACACCTTC. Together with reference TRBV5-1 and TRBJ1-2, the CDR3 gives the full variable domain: KAGVTQTPRYLIKTRGQQVTLSCSPISGHRSVSWYQQTPGQGLQFLFEYFSETQRNKGNFPGRFSGRQFSNSRSEMNVSTLELGDSALYLCASSLAGNYGYTFGSGTRLTVV.